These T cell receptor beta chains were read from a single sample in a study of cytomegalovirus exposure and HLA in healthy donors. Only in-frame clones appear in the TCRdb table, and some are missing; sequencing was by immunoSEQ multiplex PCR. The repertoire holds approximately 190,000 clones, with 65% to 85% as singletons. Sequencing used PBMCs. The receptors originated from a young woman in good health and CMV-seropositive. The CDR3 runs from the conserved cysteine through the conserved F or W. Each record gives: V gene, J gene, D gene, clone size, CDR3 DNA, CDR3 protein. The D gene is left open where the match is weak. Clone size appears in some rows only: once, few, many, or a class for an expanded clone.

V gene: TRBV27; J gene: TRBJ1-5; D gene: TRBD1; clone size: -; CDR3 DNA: TGTGCCAGCAGGGACAGGGGGCAGGGTCAGCCCCAGCATTTT; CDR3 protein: CASRDRGQGQPQHF
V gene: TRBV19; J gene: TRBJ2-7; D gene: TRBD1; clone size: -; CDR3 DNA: TGTGCCAGTAGTATAGATGAGGGCAGGGGGACCTACGAGCAGTACTTC; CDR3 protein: CASSIDEGRGTYEQYF
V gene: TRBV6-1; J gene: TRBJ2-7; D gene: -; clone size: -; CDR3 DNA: TGTGCCAGCAGGGAAGGGGGAGGCTCCTACGAGCAGTACTTC; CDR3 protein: CASREGGGSYEQYF
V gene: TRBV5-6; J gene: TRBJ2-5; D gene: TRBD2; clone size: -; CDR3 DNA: TGTGCCAGCAGCTCCCGGGAGCGGGAGCGATTTTTAGAGACCCAGTACTTC; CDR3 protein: CASSSRERERFLETQYF
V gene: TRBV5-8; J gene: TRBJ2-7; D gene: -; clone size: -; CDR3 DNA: TGTGCCAGCAGCCGGGGTTCCGGCGGGAACAAGGGTTCCTACGAGCAGTACTTC; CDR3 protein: CASSRGSGGNKGSYEQYF
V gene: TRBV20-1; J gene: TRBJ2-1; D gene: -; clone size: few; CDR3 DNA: TGCAGTTGCGACAAAAACAATGAGCAGTTCTTC; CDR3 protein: CSCDKNNEQFF
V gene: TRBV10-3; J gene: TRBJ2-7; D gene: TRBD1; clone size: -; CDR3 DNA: TGTGCCATCAGTACCGGACAGGGATACTCCTACGAGCAGTACTTC; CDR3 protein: CAISTGQGYSYEQYF
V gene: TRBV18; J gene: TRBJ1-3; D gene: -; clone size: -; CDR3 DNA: TGTGCCAGCTCTATCGACAGCTCTGGAAACACCATATATTTT; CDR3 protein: CASSIDSSGNTIYF
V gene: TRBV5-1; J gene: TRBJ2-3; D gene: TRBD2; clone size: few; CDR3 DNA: TGCGCCAGCAGCTTCCCAGCGGGAGGTCCCTTGGATACGCAGTATTTT; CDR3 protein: CASSFPAGGPLDTQYF
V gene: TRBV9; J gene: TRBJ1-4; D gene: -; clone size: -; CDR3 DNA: TGTGCCAGCAGCGTAGGTAGCAGAACTAATGAAAAACTGTTTTTT; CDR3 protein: CASSVGSRTNEKLFF
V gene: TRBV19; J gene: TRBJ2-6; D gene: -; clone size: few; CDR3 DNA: TGTGCCAGTAGTGGCATTTCTTCCGGGGCCAACGTCCTGACTTTC; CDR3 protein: CASSGISSGANVLTF
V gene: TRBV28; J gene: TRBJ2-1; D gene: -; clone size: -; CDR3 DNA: TGTGCCACCCTTTCCGGCTACAATGAGCAGTTCTTC; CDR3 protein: CATLSGYNEQFF
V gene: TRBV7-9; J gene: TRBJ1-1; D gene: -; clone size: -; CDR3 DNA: TGTGCCAGCAGCTCCCCGGGCGTTTGGACGCGGGGCACTGAAGCTTTCTTT; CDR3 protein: CASSSPGVWTRGTEAFF
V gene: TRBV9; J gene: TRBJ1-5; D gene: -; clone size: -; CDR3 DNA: TGTGCCAGCAGCGTAGGAGGGAGAGGCAATCAGCCCCAGCATTTT; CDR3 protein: CASSVGGRGNQPQHF
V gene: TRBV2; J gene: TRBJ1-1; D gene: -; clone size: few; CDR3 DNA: TGTGCCAGCAGGCCTGACAGGTGGAACACTGAAGCTTTCTTT; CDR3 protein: CASRPDRWNTEAFF
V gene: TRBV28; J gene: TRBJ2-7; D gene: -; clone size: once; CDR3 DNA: TGTGCCAGCAGCTCAAACTGGCGGGGGCCATCTTCAGCCTACGAGCAGTACTTC; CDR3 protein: CASSSNWRGPSSAYEQYF
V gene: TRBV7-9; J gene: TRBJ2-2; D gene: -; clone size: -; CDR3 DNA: TGTGCCAGCAGCCCATCGGAGCTCGCCGGGGAGCTGTTTTTT; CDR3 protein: CASSPSELAGELFF
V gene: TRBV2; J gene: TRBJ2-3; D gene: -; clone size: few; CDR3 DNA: TGTGCCAGCGCCCGGTCGGGGGAAATCTCAGATACGCAGTATTTT; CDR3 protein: CASARSGEISDTQYF
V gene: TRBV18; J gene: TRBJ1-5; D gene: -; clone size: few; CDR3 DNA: TGTGCCAGCTCCCGGGACACGAGCCAGCCCCAGCATTTT; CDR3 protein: CASSRDTSQPQHF
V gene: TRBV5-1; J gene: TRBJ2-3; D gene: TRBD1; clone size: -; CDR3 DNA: TGCGCCAGCAGCTTACAGGGGGATACGCAGTATTTT; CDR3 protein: CASSLQGDTQYF
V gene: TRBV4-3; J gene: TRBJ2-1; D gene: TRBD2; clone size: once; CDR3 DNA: TGCGCCAGCAGCCAAATGACTAGCGGGGACAATGAGCAGTTCTTC; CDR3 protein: CASSQMTSGDNEQFF
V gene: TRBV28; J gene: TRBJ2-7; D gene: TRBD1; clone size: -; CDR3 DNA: TGTGCCAGCAGGCAGGAGACAGGGCACTACGAGCAGTACTTC; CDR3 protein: CASRQETGHYEQYF